The entry below describes one T cell receptor beta chain. Germline CDR1 is SGHRS and CDR2 is YFSETQ. Trimming took 0 bases from V and 6 from J; bases not matched to a gene: 3. CDR3 length equals 14 residues. The Seattle patients, enrolled during active infection, were followed longitudinally. This specimen comes from a study of blood T cell repertoires in COVID-19. In the study overall: Acute-phase and convalescent COVID-19 samples originated in the United States, Italy and Spain. Sample material is recorded as cDNA or gDNA derived from T cells, B-cell-depleted T cells, or PBMCs.

Authors' methods: The authors estimated nucleated cell counts from reference gene primer amplification. This table comes from immunoSEQ multiplex PCR, and its TCRdb copy is limited to in-frame clones, with some not included. Clone size and V and J calls were adopted from that table, with D and trimming inferred from the DNA. The data show nearly 350,000 clones, about 88% seen once. The sequence derives from a woman in her seventies with COVID-19, enrolled during active disease. The sample consisted of peripheral blood. The chain uses TRBV5-1 and TRBJ1-1; 9 positions match TRBD1. CDR3 nucleotide sequence: TGCGCCAGCAGCTTGGGGGGACAGGGAGCTGAAGCTTTCTTT. It yields the protein CASSLGGQGAEAFF.